The 2 T cell receptor beta chains listed next were all sequenced from one sample in a study of siplizumab effects on memory and regulatory T cells. The method was immunoSEQ multiplex PCR; TCRdb's version includes in-frame clones alone and lacks a portion of them. The repertoire has some 100,000 clones, over 90% of them found once; the top ten carry 1% to 1.5%. The sequenced sample consisted of non-Treg CD4+ T cells sorted from blood. The receptors here all came from a human donor in good health.

This clone was detected only a few times. The genes are TRBV10-3 and TRBJ2-7, with D maybe TRBD2 (6 bases). The CDR3 is 12 amino acids. Per the germline V gene, CDR1 is ENHRY and CDR2 is SYGVKD. V lost 10 bases, J lost 2 bases, and 12 bases lay in between. The CDR3 here is CATGLHPYEQYF. The CDR3 nucleotides read TGTGCCACGGGACTCCATCCCTACGAGCAGTACTTC.

The chain carries TRBV5-4 and TRBJ2-5, with 9 bases fitting TRBD2. The ends lost 0 bases at V and 3 bases at J; junction bases unmatched: 3. Germline CDR1 reads SGHNT; CDR2 reads YYREEE (reference sequence). CDR3 length: 15 residues. This chain's CDR3 is CASSLGVAGEETQYF. The CDR3 DNA is TGTGCCAGCAGCTTGGGGGTAGCGGGAGAAGAGACCCAGTACTTC.